One sample yielded the 15 T cell receptor beta chains listed below, sequenced in a study of T cells in Graves' hyperthyroidism and ophthalmopathy. TCR beta CDR3 regions were amplified from RNA transcripts. Initially, a first-round RT-PCR of the TCR CDR3 employed the HTBI primer set. TCRdb passed the multiplex PCR reads through MiXCR, listing each CDR3 protein once. The data show some 570,000 distinct CDR3 sequences, 11% to 15% seen once. Sequencing input: blood. The receptors stem from a woman younger than 30 with Graves' ophthalmopathy.

This clonotype showed up many times. The chain couples TRBV27 to TRBJ1-2, with D hard to call. Germline V gives CDR1 MNHEY, CDR2 SMNVEV (reference sequence). Trimming removed 4 bases from V and 2 bases from J, with 11 bases in between. This CDR3 has 14 amino acids. In nucleotides, the CDR3 is TGTGCCAGCAGTTCCCTGGGAAGAAACTATGGCTACACCTTC. Translating gives CASSSLGRNYGYTF.

Worth noting for this clonotype: With a much larger clone just one base away, this may be a read error. The chain combines TRBV3-1 with TRBJ1-5; D gene uncertain. This CDR3 comprises 15 residues. The V gene's germline CDR1 is LGHDT and CDR2 YNNKEL (reference sequence). CDR3 amino acids: CACSHGITGNQPQHF. CDR3 nucleotide sequence: TGTGCCTGCAGCCACGGGATTACGGGCAATCAGCCCCAGCATTTT.

This clonotype was picked up many times. DNA of the CDR3: TGTGCCAGCAGTTCATTAGGGGATCAGCCCCAGCATTTT. Translating it yields CASSSLGDQPQHF. The rearrangement uses TRBV28 and TRBJ1-5, with D tentatively TRBD1 (5 bases). Germline V CDR1 and CDR2: MDHEN, SYDVKM. Trimming left V 4 bases short and J 5 bases short, with 9 bases between. This CDR3 has 13 residues.

This clonotype occurred a few times. The chain uses TRBV10-3 and TRBJ1-5, with a tentative D call TRBD1 (6 bases). V was trimmed by 3 bases and J by 2 bases, leaving 11 bases between them. Looked up from germline, CDR1 is ENHRY and CDR2 is SYGVKD. The CDR3 runs 15 residues. CDR3 in DNA: TGTGCCATCAGTGATGCGGGGGCAGGCAATCAGCCCCAGCATTTT. Translated: CAISDAGAGNQPQHF.

This clonotype has ten or more counts. The rearrangement joins TRBV7-2 to TRBJ2-7; 7 bases align to TRBD2. V lost 5 bases to trimming and J lost 3 bases; unmatched junction nucleotides: 10. The CDR3 extends over 15 amino acids. Germline V lookup: CDR1 SGHTA, CDR2 FQGNSA. This CDR3 is CASSPVGGKGYEQYF. The CDR3 DNA follows: TGTGCCAGCAGCCCCGTCGGGGGGAAGGGCTACGAGCAGTACTTC.

This clonotype showed up many times. The chain is built from TRBV11-2 and TRBJ2-1; D gene unclear. The V gene lost 1 base and the J gene lost 13 bases, with 17 bases spanning the gap. The CDR3 sequence is 14 residues long. The V gene's germline CDR1 is SGHAT and CDR2 FQNNGV. CDR3 nucleotides: TGTGCCAGCAGCTTAGTTTCTTCTTCTCGCACTCAGTTCTTC. It is translated as CASSLVSSSRTQFF. The full variable domain, with the rest looked up from reference TRBV11-2 and TRBJ2-1, is EAGVAQSPRYKIIEKRQSVAFWCNPISGHATLYWYQQILGQGPKLLIQFQNNGVVDDSQLPKDRFSAERLKGVDSTLKIQPAKLEDSAVYLCASSLVSSSRTQFFGPGTRLTVL.

V and J are TRBV28 and TRBJ1-5; TRBD1 aligns across 8 bases. The germline V gene encodes CDR1 MDHEN and CDR2 SYDVKM. The CDR3 length is 14 residues. Trimming at V came to 3 bases and at J to 5 bases, leaving 3 bases not matched to a gene. The CDR3 loop reads CASSFEQGDQPQHF. The CDR3 DNA follows: TGTGCCAGCAGTTTCGAACAGGGGGATCAGCCCCAGCATTTT.

This clonotype came up many times. The chain employs TRBV28 and TRBJ2-7; no reliable D call. The CDR3 spans 15 residues. Germline assignment: CDR1 MDHEN and CDR2 SYDVKM. V lost 1 base and J lost 0, with 10 bases in between. This CDR3 is CASSLSTASSYEQYF. The CDR3 DNA sequence: TGTGCCAGCAGTTTATCAACCGCGAGCTCCTACGAGCAGTACTTC.

There are a few counts of this clonotype. The chain is built from TRBV6-5 and TRBJ2-5; D might be TRBD1 (5 bases). The CDR3 is made up of 15 amino acids. CDR1 is MNHEY, CDR2 SVGAGI, per germline. The V and J ends lost 0 bases and 4 bases respectively, with 12 bases between them. The CDR3 nucleotides read TGTGCCAGCAGTTACTCGCCAGGGTTAGGAGAGACCCAGTACTTC. Translated: CASSYSPGLGETQYF.

This clonotype was seen at least ten times. This CDR3 reads CASSLRSPGFAQHF. The CDR3 DNA reads as TGTGCCAGCAGTTTAAGGTCCCCGGGTTTCGCCCAGCATTTT. The chain joins TRBV12-3 or TRBV12-4 to TRBJ1-5; D is ambiguous. CDR3 length equals 14 residues. With 2 bases removed from V and 11 bases from J, the gap between germline ends came to 16 bases.

This clonotype was counted at least ten times. This chain uses TRBV28 with TRBJ2-7; D tentatively reads TRBD1 or TRBD2 (5 bases each). The CDR3 is made up of 17 amino acids. V lost 11 bases, J lost 2 bases, and 28 bases lay in between. The germline gives CDR1 MDHEN, CDR2 SYDVKM. The CDR3, as DNA: TGTGCCGGACAACGACAACCCGGGACGGGATCTACCTACGAGCAGTACTTC. This gives the protein CAGQRQPGTGSTYEQYF.

In this sample, this clonotype turned up many times. The chain carries TRBV9 and TRBJ1-1; possible D gene TRBD1, 5 bases. The CDR3 runs to 15 residues. The germline V and J ends were trimmed by 0 bases and 6 bases, with 15 bases remaining between them. CDR1 SGDLS and CDR2 YYNGEE come from the germline V gene. CDR3 nucleotide sequence: TGTGCCAGCAGCGTAGACGGGTGGGGGGAACCTGAAGCTTTCTTT. This codes for CASSVDGWGEPEAFF.

This clonotype showed up many times. V gene TRBV3-1 combines with J gene TRBJ2-2, with a tentative D call TRBD2 (5 bases). Germline values: CDR1 LGHDT, CDR2 YNNKEL (reference sequence). This CDR3 spans 14 amino acids. The ends were cut back, 1 base at V and 2 bases at J, with 5 bases in the middle. As DNA, the CDR3 is TGTGCCAGCAGCCAAGCGGGAAACACCGGGGAGCTGTTTTTT. Protein product: CASSQAGNTGELFF.

The chain combines TRBV7-9 with TRBJ2-7; possible D gene TRBD1, 6 bases. V gave up 5 bases and J gave up 0 bases, with 14 bases separating them. The germline V gene has CDR1 SEHNR and CDR2 FQNEAQ (reference sequence). The CDR3 is 15 amino acids. CDR3 sequence: CASSQDSYSSYEQYF. CDR3 nucleotides: TGTGCCAGCAGCCAGGACAGCTACAGCTCCTACGAGCAGTACTTC.

This clonotype was observed at least ten times. This chain uses TRBV7-3 with TRBJ2-2; D gene uncertain. Deletions cut 2 bases from V and 0 bases from J, with 10 bases between. The CDR3 runs 16 residues. From germline, CDR1 is SGHTA and CDR2 FQGTGA. The chain's CDR3 is CASSLSVSPNTGELFF. The CDR3 region has the DNA TGTGCCAGCAGCTTATCTGTATCTCCGAACACCGGGGAGCTGTTTTTT. Supplemented by reference TRBV7-3 and TRBJ2-2, the full variable domain reads GAGVSQTPSNKVTEKGKYVELRCDPISGHTALYWYRQSLGQGPEFLIYFQGTGAADDSGLPNDRFFAVRPEGSVSTLKIQRTERGDSAVYLCASSLSVSPNTGELFFGEGSRLTVL.